This T cell receptor (beta chain) was recorded in a study of blood T cell repertoires in COVID-19. Across the whole study: Some COVID-19 samples were acute and others convalescent; all came from the United States, Italy and Spain. In each case, the material was cDNA or gDNA derived from T cells, B-cell-depleted T cells, or PBMCs.

This clone was counted once. This table comes from immunoSEQ multiplex PCR, and its TCRdb copy is limited to in-frame clones, with some not included. In the table there are some 230,000 clones, approximately 83% of which are singletons. The age range of participants was about 18 to 95 years, with residence in about two dozen US areas. The study assigned cohorts using participant-reported clinical history. This CDR3 is 13 amino acids long. J was trimmed by 5 bases and V by 5 bases; bases with no gene match: 5. Looked up from germline, CDR1 is LNHNV and CDR2 is YYDKDF (reference sequence). This receptor was obtained from a woman between 40 and 50 years old with acute COVID-19. The J gene is TRBJ1-1, the V gene TRBV15; 7 bases line up with TRBD1. Sequenced material: PBMCs or T cells enriched from blood (not recorded which). The CDR3 region is CATSARGRTEAFF. The CDR3 region has the DNA TGTGCCACCAGCGCAAGGGGGCGGACTGAAGCTTTCTTT.